This TCR beta chain was captured by sequencing in a study of OX40 agonist ivuxolimab in advanced cancers. For the study at large: The patients got ivuxolimab, which is an agonistic anti-OX40 (CD134) antibody. Study conclusions and caveats: Clones of CD4+ and CD8+ blood T cells grew by week 6 at doses of 0.1 to 3.0 mg/kg.

As for this clone: What it binds is unknown.

Produced via immunoSEQ multiplex PCR; TCRdb's table is partial and in-frame only. The sample lists about 90,000 clones, about 90% occurring once. Germline V gene data show CDR1 as MNHEY and CDR2 as SMNVEV (reference sequence). This CDR3 has 16 amino acids. The trim removed 2 bases at V and 4 bases at J, leaving 9 bases unmatched. Sequencing was performed on CD4+ or CD8+ T cells sorted from blood, taken in a trial of the OX40 agonist ivuxolimab. The chain employs TRBV27 and TRBJ2-7, with 9 nucleotides matching TRBD1. The sequence came from an adult with an advanced solid tumor such as melanoma, head and neck, liver or kidney cancer. CDR3: CASSLDSGTGLYEQYF. Here the CDR3 DNA reads TGTGCCAGCAGTTTAGACTCCGGGACAGGGTTATACGAGCAGTACTTC.